A single sample gave rise to the 26 T cell receptor beta chains below, sequenced in a study of regulatory T cells in long-lasting Graves disease. Time point specified: newly diagnosed GD, antithyroid drugs for less than 3 months. Scientists built the TCR library using RNA that was extracted from PBMCs. The authors built TCR beta libraries using iRepertoire HTBI primers and Arm-PCR of CDR3 regions. TCRdb reprocessed the multiplex PCR reads via MiXCR and lists one record per CDR3 protein. The sample has about 440,000 distinct CDR3 sequences, about 15% seen once. This sample also belongs to another study, concerning T cells in Graves' hyperthyroidism and ophthalmopathy.

The sample was peripheral blood mononuclear cells (PBMCs), taken at new diagnosis, from a patient treated with antithyroid drugs. All receptors derive from a woman aged 30 to 39 with Graves disease.

This clonotype was observed many times. The V and J genes are TRBV12-3 or TRBV12-4 and TRBJ2-3, with 7 bases aligning to TRBD2. This CDR3 region has 16 residues. J gave up 0 bases and V 3 bases, and 6 bases lay outside the gene matches. The CDR3 spells CASSFWLAVSTDTQYF. In DNA form, the CDR3 reads TGTGCCAGCAGTTTTTGGCTAGCGGTGAGCACAGATACGCAGTATTTT.

This clonotype was counted many times. The CDR3 here is CATSDPGPGQETQYF. For the CDR3, the DNA is TGTGCCACCAGTGACCCGGGACCGGGTCAAGAGACCCAGTACTTC. This chain joins TRBV24-1 and TRBJ2-5; possibly TRBD1 or TRBD2 for D (5 bases each). Germline V lookup: CDR1 KGHDR, CDR2 SFDVKD. V was cut by 4 bases and J by 2 bases, with 13 bases left in between. The CDR3 is 15 amino acids.

This clonotype has at least ten counts. V usage is TRBV27 and J usage is TRBJ2-7; the match to TRBD1 covers 7 bases. With V trimmed by 2 bases and J by 2 bases, 9 bases remained unmatched. This CDR3 has 16 amino acids. Germline-derived CDR1 and CDR2 are MNHEY and SMNVEV (reference sequence). This CDR3 reads CASSLLPTGEPYEQYF. CDR3 DNA sequence: TGTGCCAGCAGTTTACTCCCCACAGGGGAGCCCTACGAGCAGTACTTC.

This clonotype was picked up many times. The chain joins TRBV30 to TRBJ1-1; maybe TRBD1 (5 bases). V was pared by 4 bases and J by 5 bases, with 11 bases between. The germline V gene has CDR1 GTSNPN and CDR2 SVGIG (reference sequence). The CDR3 contains 12 residues. The CDR3 region has the DNA TGTGCCTGGAACAGGAGGGAGACTGAAGCTTTCTTT. Its translation is CAWNRRETEAFF.

The J gene is TRBJ2-4, the V gene TRBV19; D unclear. This CDR3 has 13 amino acids. V lost 5 bases and J lost 0, with 5 bases in between. Germline values: CDR1 LNHDA, CDR2 SQIVND (reference sequence). The DNA for the CDR3 is TGTGCCAGTAGTGAGAGAGCCAAAAACATTCAGTACTTC. Translation: CASSERAKNIQYF.

The V call is TRBV3-1, the J call TRBJ2-7; 8 bases align to TRBD1. V shed 0 bases and J 0 bases; nucleotides not matched to a gene: 4. In germline, CDR1 is LGHDT, CDR2 YNNKEL (reference sequence). This CDR3 has 16 amino acids. CDR3: CASSQDRTGSSYEQYF. The CDR3 DNA follows: TGTGCCAGCAGCCAAGATCGGACAGGGAGCTCCTACGAGCAGTACTTC.

This clonotype was observed a handful of times. The chain couples TRBV12-5 to TRBJ2-7, with 11 bases aligning to TRBD2. V dropped 2 bases and J dropped 5; count of bases not matched to a gene: 8. Germline loops: CDR1 LGHNT, CDR2 FRNRAP. The CDR3 contains 16 residues. The DNA for the CDR3 is TGTGCTAGTGGTTTGTCCCGTAGCGGGAGGGAGAACGAGCAGTACTTC. Its protein product is CASGLSRSGRENEQYF.

The chain is built from TRBV9 and TRBJ2-6, with D unclear. Trimming removed 4 bases from V and 4 bases from J, with 9 bases in between. The CDR3 length is 14 residues. Per germline, CDR1 SGDLS and CDR2 YYNGEE. Here the CDR3 reads CASSRVSGANVLTF. The CDR3 nucleotides read TGTGCCAGCAGCAGGGTGTCAGGGGCCAACGTCCTGACTTTC.

The chain has TRBV11-3 and TRBJ2-1; D is undetermined. This CDR3 has 12 amino acids. The germline CDR1 and CDR2 sequences are SGHNT and YENEEA. V was cut by 0 bases and J by 8 bases, with 5 bases left in between. The CDR3 reads CASSLDTDEQFF. CDR3 sequence (DNA): TGTGCCAGCAGCTTAGATACTGATGAGCAGTTCTTC.

The V gene is TRBV3-1, the J gene TRBJ1-2; TRBD1 matches at 10 bases. The CDR3 is 15 residues long. CDR1 is LGHDT and CDR2 is YNNKEL in the germline V gene (reference sequence). J lost 6 bases, V lost 3 bases, and 7 bases had no gene match. CDR3 in amino acids: CASSQLRQGADGYTF. In nucleotides, the CDR3 is TGTGCCAGCAGCCAGTTAAGACAGGGGGCGGATGGCTACACCTTC.

This clonotype was counted between two and nine times. It may be a read error: a sequence one base away is much more abundant. This chain connects TRBV6-2 or TRBV6-3 to TRBJ2-1; 11 bases are shared with TRBD2. There are 17 residues in the CDR3. The germline V gene has CDR1 MNHEY and CDR2 SVGEGT. CDR3 protein: CASGYRVTSGSRNEQFF. The CDR3 DNA is TGTGCCAGCGGTTACAGGGTTACTAGCGGGAGTCGAAATGAGCAGTTCTTC.

With respect to this clonotype: At one end, the junction sequence differs from germline, possibly due to a read error. This rearrangement joins TRBV7-9 to TRBJ2-5; TRBD2 might be the D (5 bases). This CDR3 is 12 amino acids long. CDR1 SEHNR and CDR2 FQNEAQ come from the germline V gene (reference sequence). CDR3 region: CASSATWETQHF. DNA for the CDR3: TGTGCCAGCAGCGCTACTTGGGAGACCCAGCACTTC.

The chain uses TRBV10-2 and TRBJ1-1; D remains ambiguous. Germline V gives CDR1 WSHSY, CDR2 SAAADI. The CDR3 totals 14 residues. The V gene lost 2 bases and the J gene lost 0 bases, with 7 bases spanning the gap. Here the CDR3 reads CASSEVVMNTEAFF. The CDR3, as DNA: TGCGCCAGCAGTGAGGTGGTAATGAACACTGAAGCTTTCTTT.

The chain carries TRBV19 and TRBJ1-2; unclear D gene. The V gene's germline CDR1 is LNHDA and CDR2 SQIVND (reference sequence). The CDR3 sequence is 15 residues long. The V gene lost 5 bases and the J gene lost 3 bases, with 16 bases spanning the gap. CDR3: CASSAEGGIDYGYTF. DNA of the CDR3: TGTGCCAGTAGTGCCGAGGGAGGGATCGACTATGGCTACACCTTC.

The V call is TRBV11-2, the J call TRBJ2-1; 11 positions match TRBD2. CDR1 SGHAT and CDR2 FQNNGV come from the germline V gene. V was pared by 6 bases and J by 9 bases, with 10 bases of the junction left unmatched. This CDR3 is 15 amino acids long. The CDR3 sequence: CASSLAGGWVGEQFF. The CDR3 nucleotides are TGTGCCAGCAGTCTAGCGGGAGGTTGGGTCGGTGAGCAGTTCTTC.

The chain recombines TRBV20-1 with TRBJ2-5; the D is unclear. Germline CDR1 reads DFQATT; CDR2 reads SNEGSKA (reference sequence). The CDR3 contains 14 residues. Trimming pared 5 bases from V and 4 bases from J, leaving 17 bases between. As DNA, the CDR3 is TGCAGTGCTCAGGACGAGAGGCAACCAGAGACCCAGTACTTC. Protein: CSAQDERQPETQYF.

The chain has TRBV7-2 and TRBJ2-3; D may be TRBD1 or TRBD2 (5 bases each). Germline CDR1 is SGHTA and CDR2 is FQGNSA. CDR3 size: 16 residues. V lost 5 bases to trimming and J lost 4 bases, with 19 bases between them. The CDR3 here is CASSITVWDLPDTQYF. The DNA of the CDR3 is TGTGCCAGCAGCATAACCGTGTGGGACCTACCAGATACGCAGTATTTT. The whole variable domain, filled in from reference TRBV7-2 and TRBJ2-3, reads GAGVSQSPSNKVTEKGKDVELRCDPISGHTALYWYRQSLGQGLEFLIYFQGNSAPDKSGLPSDRFSAERTGGSVSTLTIQRTQQEDSAVYLCASSITVWDLPDTQYFGPGTRLTVL.

CDR3 region: CASSWRGQDTQYF. The CDR3 nucleotides read TGTGCCAGTAGTTGGCGGGGTCAAGATACGCAGTATTTT. The chain employs TRBV19 and TRBJ2-3; the D gene is possibly TRBD2 (6 bases). The length of the CDR3 is 13 residues. Germline values: CDR1 LNHDA, CDR2 SQIVND (reference sequence). V was shortened by 5 bases and J by 5 bases, with 11 bases between the two germline ends.

This clonotype was picked up many times. The rearrangement joins TRBV6-1 to TRBJ2-7, with no clear D. The ends were cut back, 8 bases at V and 4 bases at J, with 15 bases in the middle. Germline-derived CDR1 and CDR2 are MNHNS and SASEGT. CDR3 length: 13 amino acids. In DNA form, the CDR3 reads TGTGCCAGCGAAAGTAGGTCCTTGTACGAGCAGTACTTC. It encodes CASESRSLYEQYF.

This clonotype was counted a few times. The V call is TRBV6-1, the J call TRBJ2-1; 14 bases are shared with TRBD2. Germline-derived CDR1 and CDR2 are MNHNS and SASEGT. Trimming took 7 bases from V and 10 from J; bases not matched to a gene: 9. The CDR3 consists of 15 residues. The CDR3 region is CASMTGTSGSGEQFF. CDR3 DNA: TGTGCCAGCATGACAGGGACTAGCGGGAGCGGCGAGCAGTTCTTC.

In this sample, this clonotype turned up many times. The J gene is TRBJ1-5, the V gene TRBV2; 7 bases match TRBD1. With 4 bases clipped from V and 6 bases from J, the junction kept 3 bases outside the gene matches. Germline V gene sequence: CDR1 SNHLY, CDR2 FYNNEI. The CDR3 has 13 residues. The CDR3 nucleotides read TGTGCCAGCAGTGGCGGACAGGCTCAGCCCCAGCATTTT. Protein product: CASSGGQAQPQHF.

Turning to this clonotype: This may arise from a read error, as a much more abundant clone is one base away. This chain uses TRBV6-1 with TRBJ1-2; no clear D. The CDR3 has 13 amino acids. Trimming pared 4 bases from V and 4 bases from J, leaving 10 bases between. Germline V gene sequence: CDR1 MNHNS, CDR2 SASEGT. In DNA form, the CDR3 reads TGTGCCAGCAGTGGAACTGCCCCCTATGGCTACACCTTC. Protein sequence: CASSGTAPYGYTF.

The V and J genes are TRBV7-9 and TRBJ2-2; 10 positions match TRBD2. The ends lost 4 bases at V and 3 bases at J; junction bases unmatched: 2. This CDR3 contains 15 residues. From germline, CDR1 is SEHNR and CDR2 FQNEAQ (reference sequence). The CDR3 region is CASSSSGSDTGELFF. CDR3 bases: TGTGCCAGCAGCTCTAGCGGGAGCGACACCGGGGAGCTGTTTTTT. The full variable domain, its missing parts supplied by reference TRBV7-9 and TRBJ2-2, is DTGVSQNPRHKITKRGQNVTFRCDPISEHNRLYWYRQTLGQGPEFLTYFQNEAQLEKSRLLSDRFSAERPKGSFSTLEIQRTEQGDSAMYLCASSSSGSDTGELFFGEGSRLTVL.

In the case of this clonotype: Since no conserved phenylalanine or tryptophan closes the CDR3, a read error is the likely cause. This chain joins TRBV30 and TRBJ2-7; 12 bases are shared with TRBD2. The germline CDR1 and CDR2 sequences are GTSNPN and SVGIG (reference sequence). The junction had 7 bases not matched to a gene; V was cut back by 3 bases and J by 7 bases. This CDR3 has 14 residues. DNA of the CDR3: TGTGCCTGGAGGCGGCTAGCGGGAGGGCTAGAGCAGTACCTC. Translating it yields CAWRRLAGGLEQYL.

A note on this clonotype: Possible read error: a much larger clone is one base away. The chain recombines TRBV7-9 with TRBJ2-3; D gene unclear. CDR3 length: 17 amino acids. Germline assignment: CDR1 SEHNR and CDR2 FQNEAQ (reference sequence). Trimming shortened V by 5 bases and J by 6 bases, and 24 bases separated the two germline ends. Here the CDR3 reads CASSPLRLGKSSDTQYF. DNA for the CDR3: TGTGCCAGCAGCCCCCTGAGGTTGGGCAAATCCTCCGATACGCAGTATTTT.

This clonotype was counted ten times or more. The chain joins TRBV30 to TRBJ1-6; the D gene is possibly TRBD1 (6 bases). The CDR3 totals 12 residues. V dropped 4 bases and J dropped 8 bases, with 9 bases sitting between them. Looked up from germline, CDR1 is GTSNPN and CDR2 is SVGIG (reference sequence). CDR3 region: CAWTGVDSPLHF. The CDR3 nucleotides are TGTGCCTGGACAGGGGTTGATTCACCCCTCCACTTT.